This T cell receptor (beta chain) emerged from a study of T cell clonality in common variable immunodeficiency. This clone was seen many times. The read terminates 3 residues before the CDR3 end, so the remaining end is supplied by the germline J gene. Germline-derived CDR1 and CDR2 are SGHVS and FQNEAQ. Between the trimmed V and J ends, which lost 5 bases and 9 bases, there was a span of 11 bases. The CDR3 spans 12 residues. The repertoire was sequenced with immunoSEQ multiplex PCR; TCRdb's copy has only in-frame clones and lacks some. The sample presents 45,000 to 55,000 clones, none singletons. Specimen: peripheral blood mononuclear cells. This sequence was found in a person between 18 and 70 years old in good health. The chain couples TRBV7-8 to TRBJ2-1; no definite D call. The DNA read from the CDR3 is TGTGCCAGCAGCACGAAGCGTCTTGAG. It codes for CASSTKRLE. The complete CDR3 sequence is CASSTKRLEQFF.